This T cell receptor beta chain was profiled in a study of OX40 agonist ivuxolimab in advanced cancers. In the study overall: Ivuxolimab, which patients received intravenously every 2 weeks, was dosed at 0.01 to 10 mg/kg. Earlier anti-PD-1, anti-PD-L1 or anti-CTLA-4 therapy was permitted; around 40% had received some.

Profiled with immunoSEQ multiplex PCR; TCRdb holds only in-frame clones, not every one. The sample records 50,000 to 70,000 clones, around 87% being singletons. The CDR3 loop spans 13 amino acids. V was pared by 3 bases and J by 0 bases, with 3 bases between. Looked up from germline, CDR1 is SGHVS and CDR2 is FNYEAQ. The rearrangement joins TRBV7-6 to TRBJ1-3; unclear D gene. This clonotype originated in an adult with an advanced solid tumor such as melanoma, head and neck, liver or kidney cancer. Sequencing used CD4+ or CD8+ T cells sorted from blood, obtained in a trial of the OX40 agonist ivuxolimab. CDR3 coding DNA: TGTGCCAGCAGCTTGAGCTCTGGAAACACCATATATTTT. Amino acids: CASSLSSGNTIYF.